Each of the 20 T cell receptor beta chains below was sequenced from the same sample in a study of blood T cell repertoires in COVID-19. Sequenced by immunoSEQ multiplex PCR; TCRdb stores in-frame clones only, minus some. The sample comprises some 400,000 clones, 75% to 90% of which are singletons, and approximately 1.2% rests with the top ten. Sequences were obtained from PBMCs or T cells enriched from blood (not recorded which). These TCRs come from a man aged 25 to 40 who had recovered from COVID-19.

This rearrangement joins TRBV4-1 to TRBJ1-3, with TRBD1 matching 8 bases. Trimming removed 1 base from V and 3 bases from J; junction bases left unmatched: 2. The CDR3 totals 15 residues. Germline-derived CDR1 and CDR2 are MGHRA and YSYEKL. This CDR3 reads CASSQAGQGGNTIYF. CDR3 bases: TGCGCCAGCAGCCAAGCAGGACAGGGTGGAAACACCATATATTTT.

This chain links TRBV30 with TRBJ2-7; TRBD2 matches 9 bases. The junction had 16 bases not matched to a gene; V was cut back by 2 bases and J by 5 bases. The CDR3 is 17 amino acids. Germline V gene sequence: CDR1 GTSNPN, CDR2 SVGIG (reference sequence). CDR3 loop: CAWSLMLAGGPLNEQYF. The CDR3 DNA sequence: TGTGCCTGGAGTCTGATGTTGGCGGGAGGGCCGTTGAACGAGCAGTACTTC.

The chain uses TRBV18 and TRBJ2-4; 10 bases are a match to TRBD2. Per the germline V gene, CDR1 is KGHSH and CDR2 is LQKENI. This CDR3 is 17 amino acids long. V was clipped by 1 base and J by 0 bases; unmatched bases: 3. The CDR3 sequence is CASSPQREGLAKNIQYF. CDR3 sequence (DNA): TGTGCCAGCTCACCACAGCGGGAGGGACTAGCCAAAAACATTCAGTACTTC.

This sequence joins TRBV20-1 and TRBJ1-2; D remains unclear. V was pared by 3 bases and J by 0 bases, with 11 bases between. This CDR3 has 14 residues. Germline V lookup: CDR1 DFQATT, CDR2 SNEGSKA (reference sequence). The CDR3 is CSASRLTANYGYTF. The CDR3, as DNA: TGCAGTGCTAGTCGTCTTACAGCTAACTATGGCTACACCTTC.

This chain links TRBV7-2 with TRBJ1-2; 8 nucleotides align to TRBD1. The CDR3 spans 14 residues. Germline CDR1 SGHTA, CDR2 FQGNSA. The trim removed 5 bases at V and 8 bases at J, leaving 10 bases unmatched. The CDR3 sequence is CASSQGQGWFGYTF. The CDR3 coding sequence is TGTGCCAGCAGCCAAGGACAGGGCTGGTTCGGCTACACCTTC.

The chain combines TRBV3-1 (or the pseudogene TRBV3-2) with TRBJ2-1; TRBD2 might be the D (5 bases). CDR3 length: 14 residues. Germline values: CDR1 LGHDT, CDR2 YNNKEL (reference sequence). V was clipped by 1 base and J by 9 bases, with 13 bases between them. DNA for the CDR3: TGTGCCAGCAGCCAAGCCCTGGTAGGAGGTGAGCAGTTCTTC. Translated: CASSQALVGGEQFF.

V is TRBV7-2 and J is TRBJ2-3, with 13 bases identical to TRBD2. The CDR3 contains 16 residues. The V and J ends lost 3 bases and 5 bases, in that order; junction bases with no gene match: 5. Germline V CDR1 and CDR2: SGHTA, FQGNSA. The CDR3 nucleotides are TGTGCCAGCAGCTTTGGACTAGCGGGAGCGGAAGATACGCAGTATTTT. Translation gives CASSFGLAGAEDTQYF.

The V call is TRBV20-1, the J call TRBJ2-1; 8 nucleotides line up with TRBD2. This CDR3 comprises 14 residues. Losses at the gene ends were 3 bases for V and 6 bases for J; bases not matched to a gene: 7. Germline V CDR1 and CDR2: DFQATT, SNEGSKA (reference sequence). The CDR3 sequence is CSASYSGTFNEQFF. The CDR3 DNA follows: TGCAGTGCTAGTTATAGCGGGACCTTCAATGAGCAGTTCTTC.

V is TRBV28 and J is TRBJ2-3; D is possibly TRBD1 (6 bases). The V end lost 4 bases, the J end lost 6 bases, and 20 bases lay between the germline ends. The CDR3 has 16 amino acids. Germline V gives CDR1 MDHEN, CDR2 SYDVKM. The CDR3 region is CASSSPWGRRSDTQYF. The CDR3 nucleotides are TGTGCCAGCAGTTCACCCTGGGGGCGGAGGTCGGATACGCAGTATTTT. Looking up the rest from reference TRBV28 and TRBJ2-3 gives the full variable domain: DVKVTQSSRYLVKRTGEKVFLECVQDMDHENMFWYRQDPGLGLRLIYFSYDVKMKEKGDIPEGYSVSREKKERFSLILESASTNQTSMYLCASSSPWGRRSDTQYFGPGTRLTVL.

This chain links TRBV15 with TRBJ1-1; D is unclear. The CDR3 covers 15 residues. Germline CDR1 reads LNHNV; CDR2 reads YYDKDF (reference sequence). The V end lost 0 bases, the J end lost 0 bases, and 8 bases lay between the germline ends. The CDR3 coding sequence is TGTGCCACCAGCAGAGATGACAACTTGAACACTGAAGCTTTCTTT. Translated, it gives CATSRDDNLNTEAFF.

A note on this clone: The identical CDR3 is also encoded by other nucleotide sequences in the sample. The rearrangement joins TRBV2 to TRBJ1-5; D is unresolved. CDR3 size: 11 residues. V gave up 5 bases and J gave up 4 bases, with 3 bases separating them. Per the germline V gene, CDR1 is SNHLY and CDR2 is FYNNEI. DNA for the CDR3: TGTGCCAGCAGTTTAAATCAGCCCCAGCATTTT. Its protein is CASSLNQPQHF.

The gene calls are TRBV18 and TRBJ1-3, with TRBD1 identical over 8 bases. The CDR3 has 15 amino acids. Germline V gene data show CDR1 as KGHSH and CDR2 as LQKENI. Trimming removed 5 bases from V and 4 bases from J; junction bases left unmatched: 7. Here the CDR3 DNA reads TGTGCCAGCTCATTCGAGACAGGGGTCGGAAACACCATATATTTT. It encodes CASSFETGVGNTIYF.

The sample holds one count of this clone. This chain joins TRBV19 and TRBJ2-7; TRBD1 matches at 9 bases. This CDR3 spans 15 amino acids. V was clipped by 3 bases and J by 3 bases; unmatched bases: 6. Germline assignment: CDR1 LNHDA and CDR2 SQIVND (reference sequence). CDR3 sequence: CASSMITGGSYEQYF. CDR3 in DNA: TGTGCCAGTAGTATGATAACAGGGGGCAGCTACGAGCAGTACTTC.

The V gene is TRBV6-5, the J gene TRBJ2-3; unclear D gene. V lost 7 bases and J 3 bases, leaving 5 bases between the germline ends. The CDR3 covers 11 residues. The V gene's germline CDR1 is MNHEY and CDR2 SVGAGI. The CDR3 DNA reads as TGTGCCAGCACCGTAACAGATACGCAGTATTTT. It codes for CASTVTDTQYF.

V and J are TRBV7-6 and TRBJ2-7; TRBD1 might be the D (6 bases). V was cut by 1 base and J by 3 bases, with 13 bases left in between. Germline V CDR1 and CDR2: SGHVS, FNYEAQ. This CDR3 has 15 amino acids. The CDR3 sequence is CASSLGADRSYEQYF. As DNA, the CDR3 is TGTGCCAGCAGCTTAGGGGCGGACAGAAGCTACGAGCAGTACTTC.

This chain links TRBV28 with TRBJ2-2; weak D call: TRBD1 (6 bases). V lost 8 bases to trimming and J lost 6 bases, with 19 bases between them. The CDR3 covers 15 residues. Germline-derived CDR1 and CDR2 are MDHEN and SYDVKM. CDR3 residues: CASGLDRLEAGELFF. The CDR3 DNA sequence: TGTGCCAGCGGCTTGGACAGACTGGAGGCCGGGGAGCTGTTTTTT.

This clone came up once. The gene calls are TRBV9 and TRBJ2-3, with D possibly being TRBD2 (5 bases). Germline CDR1 and CDR2: SGDLS and YYNGEE. Trimming removed 5 bases from V and 2 bases from J, with 21 bases in between. The CDR3 extends over 17 amino acids. CDR3 bases: TGTGCCAGCAGTTCTTCCCGGACTCTATCCCACACAGATACGCAGTATTTT. This translates into CASSSSRTLSHTDTQYF.

The chain couples TRBV6-4 to TRBJ2-2; tentative D call: TRBD1 (6 bases). Trimming left V 0 bases short and J 3 bases short, with 8 bases between. CDR3 size: 15 residues. The germline V gene has CDR1 MRHNA and CDR2 SNTAGT. DNA for the CDR3: TGTGCCAGCAGTGACTCACAGGGCTACACCGGGGAGCTGTTTTTT. Amino acids: CASSDSQGYTGELFF.

The chain recombines TRBV28 with TRBJ2-3; D perhaps matches TRBD1 (7 bases). The CDR3 contains 15 residues. From germline, CDR1 is MDHEN and CDR2 SYDVKM. V was trimmed by 3 bases and J by 4 bases, leaving 14 bases between them. The CDR3 DNA sequence: TGTGCCAGCAGTTTGTCGGTCAGGGGGGCAGATACGCAGTATTTT. This translates into CASSLSVRGADTQYF.

The chain employs TRBV5-1 and TRBJ2-7, with 9 bases fitting TRBD1. The CDR3 length is 15 residues. The ends lost 0 bases at V and 2 bases at J; junction bases unmatched: 3. Germline loops: CDR1 SGHRS, CDR2 YFSETQ. The CDR3 sequence is CASSLAWDRAYEQYF. CDR3 coding DNA: TGCGCCAGCAGCTTGGCCTGGGACAGGGCCTACGAGCAGTACTTC.